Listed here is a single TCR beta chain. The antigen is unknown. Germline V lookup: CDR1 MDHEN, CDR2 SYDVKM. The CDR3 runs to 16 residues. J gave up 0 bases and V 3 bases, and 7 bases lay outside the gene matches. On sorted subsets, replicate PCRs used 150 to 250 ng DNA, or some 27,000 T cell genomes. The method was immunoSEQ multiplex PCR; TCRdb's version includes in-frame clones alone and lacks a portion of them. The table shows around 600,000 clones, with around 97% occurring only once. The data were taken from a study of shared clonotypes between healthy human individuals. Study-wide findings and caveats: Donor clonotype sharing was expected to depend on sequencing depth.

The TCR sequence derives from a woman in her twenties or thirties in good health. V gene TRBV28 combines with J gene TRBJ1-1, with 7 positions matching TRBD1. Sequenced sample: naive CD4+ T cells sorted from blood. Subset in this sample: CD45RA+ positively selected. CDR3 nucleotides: TGTGCCAGCAGTTTTTCCGCAGGGGGACTGAACACTGAAGCTTTCTTT. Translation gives CASSFSAGGLNTEAFF. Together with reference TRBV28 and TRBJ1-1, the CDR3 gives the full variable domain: DVKVTQSSRYLVKRTGEKVFLECVQDMDHENMFWYRQDPGLGLRLIYFSYDVKMKEKGDIPEGYSVSREKKERFSLILESASTNQTSMYLCASSFSAGGLNTEAFFGQGTRLTVV.